The rows below give T cell receptor beta chains drawn from one sample of a study of T cells in Graves' hyperthyroidism and ophthalmopathy. Each CDR3 protein is one row after TCRdb ran MiXCR on the multiplex PCR reads. The sample records 500,000 to 650,000 distinct CDR3 sequences, about 46% being singletons. Material for sequencing was peripheral blood or thyroid tissue (not recorded which). Every receptor here comes from an adult woman with Graves' disease, either hyperthyroidism or ophthalmopathy (not recorded which). Each CDR3 is given with its conserved first and last residue. The order of the fields is D gene, V gene, J gene, clone size, CDR3 DNA, CDR3 protein. A D gene is named only where the DNA matches it firmly. Clone size, where shown, is once, few, many, or a class for clones that have expanded.

D: TRBD1
V: TRBV11-1
J: TRBJ2-7
size: .
DNA: TGTGCCAGCAGTTTATCGAGGGACAGGTTTTCTTGGGGCGACGAGCAGTACTTC
CDR3: CASSLSRDRFSWGDEQYF

D: .
V: TRBV28
J: TRBJ1-3
size: few
DNA: TGTGCCAGCAGCCCACCTGGACAGTCTGGAAACACCATATATTTT
CDR3: CASSPPGQSGNTIYF

D: .
V: TRBV29-1
J: TRBJ2-5
size: .
DNA: TGCAGCGTTGAGATGAGGGTCCAAGAGACCCAGTACTTC
CDR3: CSVEMRVQETQYF

D: TRBD1
V: TRBV20-1
J: TRBJ1-5
size: few
DNA: TGCAGTGCTCGAGGGACAGGGGAGAATCAGCCCCAGCATTTT
CDR3: CSARGTGENQPQHF

D: .
V: TRBV7-2
J: TRBJ2-5
size: once
DNA: TGTGCCAGCAGGGGGGTGGTGGAGACCCAGTACTTC
CDR3: CASRGVVETQYF

D: .
V: TRBV20-1
J: TRBJ2-7
size: .
DNA: TGCAGTGTAGGGCTACCAGCGAGGGGAGAGCAGTACTTC
CDR3: CSVGLPARGEQYF

D: TRBD2
V: TRBV7-3
J: TRBJ2-5
size: .
DNA: TGTGCCAGCAGCTTAACCCCGGGGGGGACCCAGTACTTC
CDR3: CASSLTPGGTQYF

D: .
V: TRBV7-2
J: TRBJ1-5
size: .
DNA: TGTGCCAGCAGCTCACAAGGGAGTCGGGGTCAACAGCCCCAGCATTTT
CDR3: CASSSQGSRGQQPQHF

D: .
V: TRBV5-6
J: TRBJ1-4
size: few
DNA: TGTGCCAGCAGCGGGGAAGGAAAACTGTTTTTT
CDR3: CASSGEGKLFF

D: TRBD1
V: TRBV20-1
J: TRBJ2-7
size: .
DNA: TGCAGTGCCACCCGGACAGGCGGCTACGAGCAGTACTTC
CDR3: CSATRTGGYEQYF

D: .
V: TRBV7-3
J: TRBJ2-5
size: .
DNA: TGTGCCAGCAGCCGAAATTACGTCGGGGAGCCCCAGTACTTC
CDR3: CASSRNYVGEPQYF

D: TRBD2
V: TRBV7-8
J: TRBJ2-2
size: many
DNA: TGTGCCATCCTTAGCGGGATATGGGACACCGGGGAGCTGTTTTTT
CDR3: CAILSGIWDTGELFF

D: .
V: TRBV28
J: TRBJ1-6
size: .
DNA: TGTGCCAGCAAGAGCGGGGTTCGACCCCTCCACTTT
CDR3: CASKSGVRPLHF

D: TRBD1
V: TRBV7-2
J: TRBJ1-1
size: .
DNA: TGCGCCAGCAGCCGACCAGGGGGCGCGGACACTGAAGCTTTCTTT
CDR3: CASSRPGGADTEAFF

D: TRBD1
V: TRBV20-1
J: TRBJ1-2
size: many
DNA: TGCAGTGCCGCGACAGGGGAAGAACTCTATGGCTACACCTTC
CDR3: CSAATGEELYGYTF

D: .
V: TRBV5-1
J: TRBJ1-1
size: many
DNA: TGCGCCAGCAGCTTCGGACCTACAGGTTCTAACACTGAAGCTTTCTTT
CDR3: CASSFGPTGSNTEAFF

D: .
V: TRBV19
J: TRBJ1-3
size: many
DNA: TGTGCCAGTAGTATCCGTCTGTCCTCTGGAAACACCATATATTTT
CDR3: CASSIRLSSGNTIYF

D: .
V: TRBV5-8
J: TRBJ1-5
size: many
DNA: TGTGCCAGCAGTTTCGGGACACAAAATCAGCCCCAGCATTTT
CDR3: CASSFGTQNQPQHF

D: .
V: TRBV7-9
J: TRBJ2-5
size: .
DNA: TGTGCCAGCAGCTCTGACGGGTTTCAGGAGACCCAGTACTTC
CDR3: CASSSDGFQETQYF

D: TRBD1
V: TRBV7-8
J: TRBJ2-2
size: .
DNA: TGTGCCAGCAGCCCCGGGACAGGGGTGGCCGGGGAGCTGTTTTTT
CDR3: CASSPGTGVAGELFF

D: .
V: TRBV5-1
J: TRBJ2-6
size: .
DNA: TGCGCCAGCAGCTTGGACGCGGGGAGCGCTGAAGCTTTC
CDR3: CASSLDAGSAEAF

D: .
V: TRBV4-3
J: TRBJ1-1
size: many
DNA: TGCGCCAGCAGCCAATCCCGACGGACTGAAGCTTTCTTT
CDR3: CASSQSRRTEAFF

D: .
V: TRBV3-1
J: TRBJ1-6
size: many
DNA: TGTGCCAGCAGCCAAGATCAGGGTACCTATTCACCCCTCCACTTT
CDR3: CASSQDQGTYSPLHF

D: .
V: TRBV9
J: TRBJ2-7
size: .
DNA: TGTGCCAGCAGCCAAGACACAGCCTCGGGGGAGCAGTACTTC
CDR3: CASSQDTASGEQYF

D: .
V: TRBV7-2
J: TRBJ1-4
size: .
DNA: TGTGCCAGCAGCCGAGTTGCAACTAATGAAAAACTGTTTTTT
CDR3: CASSRVATNEKLFF

D: .
V: TRBV20-1
J: TRBJ1-6
size: few
DNA: TGCAGTGTCACGGCCGCAAATAATTCACCCCTCCACTTT
CDR3: CSVTAANNSPLHF

D: .
V: TRBV20-1
J: TRBJ1-4
size: once
DNA: TGCAGTGCTAGAGATCTGGGGGCATGGAGTGAAAAACTGTTTTTT
CDR3: CSARDLGAWSEKLFF

D: .
V: TRBV20-1
J: TRBJ2-7
size: many
DNA: TGCAGTGCTAGAGATGGGCGGGGCTCCTCCTACGAGCAGTACTTC
CDR3: CSARDGRGSSYEQYF

D: .
V: TRBV7-9
J: TRBJ1-1
size: .
DNA: TGTGCCAGCAGCTTAGACGTCACAGATCCCATGATCGCTTTCTTT
CDR3: CASSLDVTDPMIAFF

D: .
V: TRBV15
J: TRBJ2-6
size: many
DNA: TGTGCCACCAGCAGAGAACACCCCTCTGGGGCCAACGTCCTGACTTTC
CDR3: CATSREHPSGANVLTF

D: .
V: TRBV7-2
J: TRBJ2-5
size: many
DNA: TGTGCCAGCAGACCCCGGGATCAAGAGACCCAGTACTTC
CDR3: CASRPRDQETQYF

D: .
V: TRBV10-3
J: TRBJ2-6
size: many
DNA: TGTGCCATTGGGTCTGGGGCCAACGTCCTGACTTTC
CDR3: CAIGSGANVLTF

D: TRBD1
V: TRBV5-1
J: TRBJ2-5
size: many
DNA: TGCGCCAGCAGCTTGGCCGGGACAGGGGGAGAGACCCAGTACTTC
CDR3: CASSLAGTGGETQYF

D: .
V: TRBV7-8
J: TRBJ1-2
size: many
DNA: TGTGCCAGCAGCTTGGGGGGTGGCGGATATGGCTACACCTTC
CDR3: CASSLGGGGYGYTF

D: TRBD2
V: TRBV20-1
J: TRBJ2-7
size: .
DNA: TGCAGTGTCCCAGGACTAGCGGGAAACGAGCAGTACTTC
CDR3: CSVPGLAGNEQYF

D: .
V: TRBV29-1
J: TRBJ2-2
size: .
DNA: TGCAGCGTTGAAGGGCGGGGGCGTCTCGGGGAGCTGTTTTTT
CDR3: CSVEGRGRLGELFF

D: .
V: TRBV7-2
J: TRBJ2-7
size: .
DNA: TGTGCCAGCAGCTCACGACAGGGAGGAGTTGACGAGCAGTACTTC
CDR3: CASSSRQGGVDEQYF

D: TRBD1
V: TRBV7-3
J: TRBJ1-5
size: .
DNA: TGTGCCAGCAGCATTGGACAGGAATCTAGAAATAGCAATCAGCCCCAGCATTTT
CDR3: CASSIGQESRNSNQPQHF

D: TRBD2
V: TRBV15
J: TRBJ2-5
size: once
DNA: TGTGCCACCAGCCGCGGGGGGGGGGAAGAGACCCAGTACTTC
CDR3: CATSRGGGEETQYF

D: TRBD2
V: TRBV9
J: TRBJ2-5
size: many
DNA: TGTGCCAGCAGCGTAGGAGGTGGAGGATGGGGGTCGGGGGGGGAGACCCAGTACTTC
CDR3: CASSVGGGGWGSGGETQYF

D: .
V: TRBV20-1
J: TRBJ2-7
size: many
DNA: TGCAGTGCTAGAGTTACTAGACCACCATCCTACGAGCAGTACTTC
CDR3: CSARVTRPPSYEQYF

D: .
V: TRBV6-5
J: TRBJ1-4
size: .
DNA: TGTGCCAGCAGTCACTCCACCGGGACAAATGAAAAACTGTTTTTT
CDR3: CASSHSTGTNEKLFF

D: TRBD2
V: TRBV5-5
J: TRBJ2-2
size: .
DNA: TGTGCCAGCAGCTTTCCCGGACTAGCGGGAGGGCCGCGCGGGGAGCTGTTTTTT
CDR3: CASSFPGLAGGPRGELFF

D: TRBD2
V: TRBV4-2
J: TRBJ2-2
size: .
DNA: TGTGCCAGCAGCCAAGATCTTCTAGCGGGTTCTAACACCGGGGAGCTGTTTTTT
CDR3: CASSQDLLAGSNTGELFF

D: .
V: TRBV20-1
J: TRBJ2-7
size: .
DNA: TGCAGTGGCGGGCCCACAGGACGGCTCTCCTACGAGCAGTACTTC
CDR3: CSGGPTGRLSYEQYF

D: .
V: TRBV20-1
J: TRBJ2-5
size: few
DNA: TGCAGTGCTAGCAGGAGAGGTCTAGAGACCCAGTACTTC
CDR3: CSASRRGLETQYF

D: .
V: TRBV7-9
J: TRBJ1-2
size: many
DNA: TGTGCCAGCAGCTCGACCAGCAACCATGGCTACACCTTC
CDR3: CASSSTSNHGYTF

D: .
V: TRBV7-9
J: TRBJ1-5
size: many
DNA: TGTGCCAGCAGCCCAGGGATGAGTCAGCCCCAGCATTTT
CDR3: CASSPGMSQPQHF

D: TRBD1
V: TRBV7-9
J: TRBJ1-5
size: many
DNA: TGTGCCAGCAGCTCGGACAGGGCTTTTCATCAGCCCCAGCATTTT
CDR3: CASSSDRAFHQPQHF

D: .
V: TRBV29-1
J: TRBJ2-7
size: many
DNA: TGCAGCGTTGGCAGGGGAAAGGGGACCTACGAGCAGTACTTC
CDR3: CSVGRGKGTYEQYF

D: TRBD1
V: TRBV7-2
J: TRBJ1-3
size: .
DNA: TGTGCCAGCAGCCTCCTCGGACAGGGGGGAAACACCATATATTTT
CDR3: CASSLLGQGGNTIYF

D: TRBD1
V: TRBV14
J: TRBJ1-6
size: many
DNA: TGTGCCAGCACCGGGACAGGGAGTTCACCCCTCCACTTT
CDR3: CASTGTGSSPLHF

D: .
V: TRBV2
J: TRBJ1-1
size: few
DNA: TGTGCCAGTAGCCTGCTGGATTCGAACACTGAAGCTTTCTTT
CDR3: CASSLLDSNTEAFF

D: .
V: TRBV5-5
J: TRBJ1-2
size: many
DNA: TGTGCCAGCAGCTTGGAAGGGACGTCTTATGGCTACACCTTC
CDR3: CASSLEGTSYGYTF